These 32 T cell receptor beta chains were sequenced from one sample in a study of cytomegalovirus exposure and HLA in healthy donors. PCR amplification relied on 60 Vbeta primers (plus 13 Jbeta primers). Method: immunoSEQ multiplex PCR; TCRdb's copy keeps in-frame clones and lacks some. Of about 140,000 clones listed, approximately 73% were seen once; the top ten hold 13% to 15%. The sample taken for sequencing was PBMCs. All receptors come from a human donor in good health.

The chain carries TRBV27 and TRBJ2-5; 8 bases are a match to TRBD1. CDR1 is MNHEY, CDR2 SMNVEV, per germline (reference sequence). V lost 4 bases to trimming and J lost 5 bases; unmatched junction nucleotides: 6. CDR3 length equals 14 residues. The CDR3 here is CASSSPGGWETQYF. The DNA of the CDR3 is TGTGCCAGCAGTTCACCAGGGGGCTGGGAGACCCAGTACTTC.

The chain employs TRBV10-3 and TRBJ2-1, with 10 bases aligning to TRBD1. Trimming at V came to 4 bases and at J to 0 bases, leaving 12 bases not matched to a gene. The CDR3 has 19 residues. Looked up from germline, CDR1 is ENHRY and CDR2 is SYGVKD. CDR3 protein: CAISGEGTGVISSYNEQFF. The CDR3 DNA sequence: TGTGCCATCAGTGGCGAGGGGACAGGGGTCATTAGCTCCTACAATGAGCAGTTCTTC.

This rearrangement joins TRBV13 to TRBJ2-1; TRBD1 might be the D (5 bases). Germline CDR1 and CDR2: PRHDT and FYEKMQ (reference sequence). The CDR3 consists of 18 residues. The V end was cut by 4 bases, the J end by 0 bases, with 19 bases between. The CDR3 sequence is CASSSRSGSQSSYNEQFF. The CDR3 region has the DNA TGTGCCAGCAGCTCACGTTCAGGGTCCCAAAGCTCCTACAATGAGCAGTTCTTC.

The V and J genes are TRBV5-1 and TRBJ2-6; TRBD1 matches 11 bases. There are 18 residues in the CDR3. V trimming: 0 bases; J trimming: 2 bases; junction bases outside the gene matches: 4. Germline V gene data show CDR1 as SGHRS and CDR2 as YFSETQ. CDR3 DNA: TGCGCCAGCAGCTTGGACGGACAGGGGGCGCCTGGGGCCAACGTCCTGACTTTC. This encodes CASSLDGQGAPGANVLTF.

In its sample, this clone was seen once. CDR3 residues: CASSVVTGGFHEQYF. CDR3 sequence (DNA): TGTGCCAGCAGCGTCGTTACAGGGGGCTTCCACGAGCAGTACTTC. This chain uses TRBV13 with TRBJ2-7; 9 nucleotides match TRBD1. The CDR3 has 15 residues. CDR1 is PRHDT and CDR2 is FYEKMQ in the germline V gene (reference sequence). V gave up 5 bases and J gave up 5 bases; unmatched junction bases: 10.

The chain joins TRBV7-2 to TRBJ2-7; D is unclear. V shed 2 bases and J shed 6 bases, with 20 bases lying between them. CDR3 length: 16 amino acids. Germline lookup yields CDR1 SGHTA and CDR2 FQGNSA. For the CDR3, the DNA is TGTGCCAGCAGCTTAAGCCTATTGGGCCAGAGATCCGAGCAGTACTTC. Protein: CASSLSLLGQRSEQYF.

CDR3 sequence reads: CASRRAGGAGDTQYF. CDR3 nucleotide sequence: TGTGCCAGCCGACGAGCGGGGGGGGCCGGAGATACGCAGTATTTT. This chain connects TRBV16 to TRBJ2-3, with 10 positions matching TRBD2. Unmatched junction bases numbered 10, after V lost 8 bases and J lost 5 bases. The germline V gene has CDR1 KGHSY and CDR2 FQNENV. CDR3 length equals 15 residues.

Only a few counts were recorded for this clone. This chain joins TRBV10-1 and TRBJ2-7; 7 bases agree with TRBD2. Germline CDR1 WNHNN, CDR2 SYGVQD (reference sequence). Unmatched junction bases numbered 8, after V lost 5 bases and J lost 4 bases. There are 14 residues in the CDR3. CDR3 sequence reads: CASSKSGIGYEQYF. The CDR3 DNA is TGCGCCAGCAGTAAAAGCGGGATCGGGTACGAGCAGTACTTC.

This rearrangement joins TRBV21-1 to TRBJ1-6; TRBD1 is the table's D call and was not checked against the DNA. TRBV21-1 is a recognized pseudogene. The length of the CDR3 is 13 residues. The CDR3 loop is CASRTGSGSPLHF. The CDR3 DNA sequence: TGTGCCAGCAGGACAGGGTCTGGTTCACCCCTCCACTTT.

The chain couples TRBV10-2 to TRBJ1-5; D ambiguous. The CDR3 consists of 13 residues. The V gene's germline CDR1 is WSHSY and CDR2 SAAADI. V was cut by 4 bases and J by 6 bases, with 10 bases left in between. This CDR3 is CASSGQVGQPQHF. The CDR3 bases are TGCGCCAGCAGTGGGCAGGTCGGTCAGCCCCAGCATTTT.

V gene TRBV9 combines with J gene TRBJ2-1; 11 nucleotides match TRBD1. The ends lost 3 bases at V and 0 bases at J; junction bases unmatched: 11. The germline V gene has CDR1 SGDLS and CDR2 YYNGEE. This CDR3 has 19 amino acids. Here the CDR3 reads CASSGGQGASLSSYNEQFF. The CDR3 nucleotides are TGTGCCAGCAGCGGAGGACAGGGGGCTTCTTTGAGCTCCTACAATGAGCAGTTCTTC.

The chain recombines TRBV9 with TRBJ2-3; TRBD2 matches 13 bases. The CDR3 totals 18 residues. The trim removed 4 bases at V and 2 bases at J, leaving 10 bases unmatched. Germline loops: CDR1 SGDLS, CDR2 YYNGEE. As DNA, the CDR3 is TGTGCCAGCAGCCCCCGACTAGCGGGGGGCGCATTCACAGATACGCAGTATTTT. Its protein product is CASSPRLAGGAFTDTQYF.

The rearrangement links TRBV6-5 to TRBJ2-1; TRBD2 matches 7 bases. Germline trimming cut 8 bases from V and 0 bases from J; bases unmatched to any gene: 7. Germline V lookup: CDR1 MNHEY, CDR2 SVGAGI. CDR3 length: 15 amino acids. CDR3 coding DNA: TGTGCCAGCTGCCGGGGGGACCCCTCCTACAATGAGCAGTTCTTC. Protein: CASCRGDPSYNEQFF.

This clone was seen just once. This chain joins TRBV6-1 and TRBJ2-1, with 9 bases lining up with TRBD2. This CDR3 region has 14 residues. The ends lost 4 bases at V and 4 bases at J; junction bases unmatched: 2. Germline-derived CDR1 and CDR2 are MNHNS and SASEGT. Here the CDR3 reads CASSVLAGYNEQFF. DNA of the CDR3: TGTGCCAGCAGTGTGCTAGCGGGGTACAATGAGCAGTTCTTC.

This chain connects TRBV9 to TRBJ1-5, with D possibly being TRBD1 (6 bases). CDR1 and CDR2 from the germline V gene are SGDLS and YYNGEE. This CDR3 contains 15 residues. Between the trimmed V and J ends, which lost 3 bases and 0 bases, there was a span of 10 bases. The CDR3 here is CASSEGGTSNQPQHF. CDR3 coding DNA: TGTGCCAGCAGCGAGGGGGGGACTAGCAATCAGCCCCAGCATTTT.

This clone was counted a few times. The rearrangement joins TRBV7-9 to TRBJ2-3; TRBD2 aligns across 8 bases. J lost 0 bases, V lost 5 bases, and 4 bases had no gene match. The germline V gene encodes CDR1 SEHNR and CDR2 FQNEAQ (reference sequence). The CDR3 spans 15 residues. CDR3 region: CASSAGLASTDTQYF. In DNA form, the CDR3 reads TGTGCCAGCAGCGCCGGACTAGCCAGCACAGATACGCAGTATTTT. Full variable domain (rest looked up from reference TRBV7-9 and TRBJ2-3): DTGVSQNPRHKITKRGQNVTFRCDPISEHNRLYWYRQTLGQGPEFLTYFQNEAQLEKSRLLSDRFSAERPKGSFSTLEIQRTEQGDSAMYLCASSAGLASTDTQYFGPGTRLTVL.

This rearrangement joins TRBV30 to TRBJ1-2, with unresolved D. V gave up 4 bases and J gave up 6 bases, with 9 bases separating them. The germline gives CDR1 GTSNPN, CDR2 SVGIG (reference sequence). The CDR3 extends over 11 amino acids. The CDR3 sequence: CAWNVGNGYTF. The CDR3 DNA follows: TGTGCCTGGAATGTGGGCAATGGCTACACCTTC.

CDR3 in amino acids: CASSRRTVNTEAFF. The CDR3 bases are TGTGCCAGCAGCCGAAGGACAGTGAACACTGAAGCTTTCTTT. V gene TRBV5-6 combines with J gene TRBJ1-1; D perhaps matches TRBD1 (6 bases). Germline V gene lookup returns CDR1 SGHDT and CDR2 YYEEEE. The CDR3 is 14 amino acids. With 4 bases removed from V and 0 bases from J, the gap between germline ends came to 10 bases.

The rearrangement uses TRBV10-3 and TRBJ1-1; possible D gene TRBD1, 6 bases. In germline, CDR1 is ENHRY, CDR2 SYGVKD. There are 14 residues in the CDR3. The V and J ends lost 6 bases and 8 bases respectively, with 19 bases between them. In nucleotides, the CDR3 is TGTGCCATCAGCAACGCTCGGACAGCAGACGAAGCTTTCTTT. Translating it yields CAISNARTADEAFF.

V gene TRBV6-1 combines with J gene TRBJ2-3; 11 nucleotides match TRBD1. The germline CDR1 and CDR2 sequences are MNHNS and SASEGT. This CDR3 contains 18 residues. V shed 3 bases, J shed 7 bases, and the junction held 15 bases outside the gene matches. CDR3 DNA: TGTGCCAGCAGTGACGGACAGGGGGCGACAGGTCGGGAGCATACGCAGTATTTT. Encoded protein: CASSDGQGATGREHTQYF.

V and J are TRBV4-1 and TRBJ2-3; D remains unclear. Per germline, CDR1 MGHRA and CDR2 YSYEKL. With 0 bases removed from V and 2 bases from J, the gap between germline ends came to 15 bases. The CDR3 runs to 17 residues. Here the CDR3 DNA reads TGCGCCAGCAGCCAAGAATTTCGAACAGCTTACACAGATACGCAGTATTTT. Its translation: CASSQEFRTAYTDTQYF.

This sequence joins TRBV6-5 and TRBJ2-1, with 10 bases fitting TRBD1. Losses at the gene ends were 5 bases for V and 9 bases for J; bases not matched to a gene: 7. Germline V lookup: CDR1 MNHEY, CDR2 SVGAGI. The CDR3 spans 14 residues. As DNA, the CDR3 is TGTGCCAGCAGTCGGGGACAGGGGAATGGTGAGCAGTTCTTC. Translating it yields CASSRGQGNGEQFF.

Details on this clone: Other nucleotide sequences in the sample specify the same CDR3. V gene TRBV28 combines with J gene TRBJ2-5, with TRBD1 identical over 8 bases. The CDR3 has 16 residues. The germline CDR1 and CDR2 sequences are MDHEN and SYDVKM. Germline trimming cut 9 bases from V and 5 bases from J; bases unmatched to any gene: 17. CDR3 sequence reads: CASIPRGQGRGETQYF. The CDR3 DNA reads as TGTGCCAGTATCCCTCGAGGACAGGGAAGGGGGGAGACCCAGTACTTC.

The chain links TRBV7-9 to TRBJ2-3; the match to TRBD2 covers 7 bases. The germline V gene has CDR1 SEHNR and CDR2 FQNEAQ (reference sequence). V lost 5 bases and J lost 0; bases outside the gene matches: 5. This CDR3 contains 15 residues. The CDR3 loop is CASSPGLTSTDTQYF. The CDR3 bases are TGTGCCAGCAGCCCGGGACTAACGAGCACAGATACGCAGTATTTT. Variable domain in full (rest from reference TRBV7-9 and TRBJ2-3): DTGVSQNPRHKITKRGQNVTFRCDPISEHNRLYWYRQTLGQGPEFLTYFQNEAQLEKSRLLSDRFSAERPKGSFSTLEIQRTEQGDSAMYLCASSPGLTSTDTQYFGPGTRLTVL.

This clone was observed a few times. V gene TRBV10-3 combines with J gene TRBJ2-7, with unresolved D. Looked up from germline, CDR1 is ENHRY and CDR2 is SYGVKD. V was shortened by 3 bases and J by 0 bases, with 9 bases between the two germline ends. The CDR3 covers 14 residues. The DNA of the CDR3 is TGTGCCATCAGTGATCTTACAGACTCCTACGAGCAGTACTTC. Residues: CAISDLTDSYEQYF.

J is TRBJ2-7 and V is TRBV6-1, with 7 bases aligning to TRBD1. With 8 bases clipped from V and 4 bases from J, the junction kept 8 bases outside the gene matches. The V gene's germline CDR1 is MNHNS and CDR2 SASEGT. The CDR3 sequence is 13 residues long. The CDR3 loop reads CASGKRQGYEQYF. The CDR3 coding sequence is TGTGCCAGCGGTAAGCGACAGGGTTACGAGCAGTACTTC.

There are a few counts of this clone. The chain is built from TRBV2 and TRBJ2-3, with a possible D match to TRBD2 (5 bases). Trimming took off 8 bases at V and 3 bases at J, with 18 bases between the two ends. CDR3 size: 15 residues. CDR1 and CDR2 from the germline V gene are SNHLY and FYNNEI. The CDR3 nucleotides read TGTGCCAGCTCCCCTGGGAGTTCGCCGACAGATACGCAGTATTTT. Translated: CASSPGSSPTDTQYF.

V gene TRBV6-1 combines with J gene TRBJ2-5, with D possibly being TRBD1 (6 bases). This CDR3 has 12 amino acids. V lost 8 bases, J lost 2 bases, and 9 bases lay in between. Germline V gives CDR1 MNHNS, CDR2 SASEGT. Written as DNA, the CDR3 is TGTGCCAGCGGGACAATTCAAGAGACCCAGTACTTC. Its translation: CASGTIQETQYF.

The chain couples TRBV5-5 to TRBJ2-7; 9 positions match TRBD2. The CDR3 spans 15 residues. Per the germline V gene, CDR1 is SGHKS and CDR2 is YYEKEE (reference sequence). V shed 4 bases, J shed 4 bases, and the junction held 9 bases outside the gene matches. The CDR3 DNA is TGTGCCAGCAGCCCTGTAGCGGGAGCATCTTACGAGCAGTACTTC. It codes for CASSPVAGASYEQYF.

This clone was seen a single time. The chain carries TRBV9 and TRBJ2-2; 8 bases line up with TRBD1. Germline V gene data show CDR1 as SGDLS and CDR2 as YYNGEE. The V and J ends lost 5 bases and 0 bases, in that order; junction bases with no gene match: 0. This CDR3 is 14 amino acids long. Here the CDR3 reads CASRTGANTGELFF. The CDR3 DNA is TGTGCCAGCAGGACAGGGGCGAACACCGGGGAGCTGTTTTTT.

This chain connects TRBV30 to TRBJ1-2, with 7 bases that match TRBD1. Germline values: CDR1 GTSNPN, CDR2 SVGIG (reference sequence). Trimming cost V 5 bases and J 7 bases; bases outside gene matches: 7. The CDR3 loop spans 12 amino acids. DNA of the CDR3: TGTGCCTGGGCCACGACAGGGTCTGGCTACACCTTC. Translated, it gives CAWATTGSGYTF.

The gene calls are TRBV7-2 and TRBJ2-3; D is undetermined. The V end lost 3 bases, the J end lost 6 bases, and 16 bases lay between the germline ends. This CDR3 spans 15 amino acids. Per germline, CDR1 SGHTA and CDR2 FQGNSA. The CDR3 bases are TGTGCCAGCAGCTTTTTGCAGTGGCCTAGGGATACGCAGTATTTT. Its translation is CASSFLQWPRDTQYF.